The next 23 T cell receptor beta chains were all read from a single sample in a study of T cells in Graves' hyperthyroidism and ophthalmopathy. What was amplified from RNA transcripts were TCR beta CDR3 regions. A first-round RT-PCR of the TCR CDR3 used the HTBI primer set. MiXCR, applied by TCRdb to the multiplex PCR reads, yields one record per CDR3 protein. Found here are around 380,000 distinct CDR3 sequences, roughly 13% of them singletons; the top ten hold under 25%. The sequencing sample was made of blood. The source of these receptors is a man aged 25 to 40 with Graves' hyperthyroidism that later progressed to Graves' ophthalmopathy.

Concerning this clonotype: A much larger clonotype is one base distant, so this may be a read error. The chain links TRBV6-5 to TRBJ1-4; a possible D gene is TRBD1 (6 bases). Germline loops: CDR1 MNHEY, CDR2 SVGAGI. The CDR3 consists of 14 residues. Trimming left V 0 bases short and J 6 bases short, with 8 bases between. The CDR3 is CASSYSAGDEKLFF. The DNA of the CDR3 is TGTGCCAGCAGTTACTCGGCAGGGGATGAAAAACTGTTTTTT.

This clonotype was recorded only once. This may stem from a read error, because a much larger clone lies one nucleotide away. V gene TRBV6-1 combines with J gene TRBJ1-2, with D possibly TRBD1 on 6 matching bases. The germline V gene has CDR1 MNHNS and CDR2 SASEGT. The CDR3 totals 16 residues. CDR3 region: CASRTQGSRGNYGHTF. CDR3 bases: TGTGCCAGCAGGACGCAGGGGTCACGAGGAAACTATGGCCACACCTTC.

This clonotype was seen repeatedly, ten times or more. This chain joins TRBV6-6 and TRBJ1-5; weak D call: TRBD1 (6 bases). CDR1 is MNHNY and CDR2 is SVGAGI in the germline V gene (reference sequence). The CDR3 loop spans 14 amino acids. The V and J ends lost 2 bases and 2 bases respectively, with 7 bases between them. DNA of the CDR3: TGTGCCAGCAGTTACGCAGGGGGCAATCAGCCCCAGCATTTT. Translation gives CASSYAGGNQPQHF.

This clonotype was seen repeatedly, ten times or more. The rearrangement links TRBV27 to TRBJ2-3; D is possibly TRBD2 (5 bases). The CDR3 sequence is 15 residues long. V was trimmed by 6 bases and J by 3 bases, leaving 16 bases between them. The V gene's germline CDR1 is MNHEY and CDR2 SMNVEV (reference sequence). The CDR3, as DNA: TGTGCCAGCAGCCTACATCGGGGAGAAACAGATACGCAGTATTTT. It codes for CASSLHRGETDTQYF.

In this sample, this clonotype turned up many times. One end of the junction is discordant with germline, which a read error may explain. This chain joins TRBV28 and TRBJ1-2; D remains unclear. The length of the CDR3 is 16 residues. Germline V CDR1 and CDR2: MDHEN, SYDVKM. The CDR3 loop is CASSSPVDLTNYGYTF. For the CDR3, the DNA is TGTGCCAGCAGTTCCCCAGTCGATTTAACTAATTATGGCTACACCTTC.

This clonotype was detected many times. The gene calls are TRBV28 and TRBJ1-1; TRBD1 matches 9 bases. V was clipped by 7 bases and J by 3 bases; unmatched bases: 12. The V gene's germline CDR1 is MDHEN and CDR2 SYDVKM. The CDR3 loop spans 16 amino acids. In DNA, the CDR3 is TGTGCCAGCACCTTTACAGGGACAGGGTTTGACACTGAAGCTTTCTTT. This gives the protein CASTFTGTGFDTEAFF.

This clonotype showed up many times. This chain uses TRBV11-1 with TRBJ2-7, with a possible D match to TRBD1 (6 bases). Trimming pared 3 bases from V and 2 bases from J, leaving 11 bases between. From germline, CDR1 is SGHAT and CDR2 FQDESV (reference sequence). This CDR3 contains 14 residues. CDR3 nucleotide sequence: TGTGCCAGCAGCTTCGGGACAAACACCTACGAGCAGTACTTC. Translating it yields CASSFGTNTYEQYF.

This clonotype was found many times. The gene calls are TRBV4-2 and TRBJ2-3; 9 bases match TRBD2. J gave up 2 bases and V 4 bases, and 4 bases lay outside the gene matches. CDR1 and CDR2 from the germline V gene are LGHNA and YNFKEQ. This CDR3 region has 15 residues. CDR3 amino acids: CASSPQRGDTDTQYF. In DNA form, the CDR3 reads TGTGCCAGCAGCCCTCAGCGGGGGGACACAGATACGCAGTATTTT.

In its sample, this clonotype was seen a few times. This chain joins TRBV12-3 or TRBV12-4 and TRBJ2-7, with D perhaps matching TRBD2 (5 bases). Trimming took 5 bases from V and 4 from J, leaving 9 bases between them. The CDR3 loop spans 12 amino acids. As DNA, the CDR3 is TGTGCCAGCAGTAACGGAGGTTACGAGCAGTACTTC. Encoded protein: CASSNGGYEQYF.

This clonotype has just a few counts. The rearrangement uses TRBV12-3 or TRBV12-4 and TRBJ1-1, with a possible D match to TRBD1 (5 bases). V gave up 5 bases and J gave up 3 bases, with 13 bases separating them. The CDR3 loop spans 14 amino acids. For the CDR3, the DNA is TGTGCCAGCAGTCCCTGGATAGGGGACACTGAAGCTTTCTTT. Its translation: CASSPWIGDTEAFF.

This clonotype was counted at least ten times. The CDR3 region is CASSFGIPNEQFF. The CDR3 DNA is TGTGCCAGCAGCTTCGGGATCCCCAATGAGCAGTTCTTC. This chain connects TRBV7-9 to TRBJ2-1, with D possibly TRBD2 on 5 matching bases. The germline V gene has CDR1 SEHNR and CDR2 FQNEAQ (reference sequence). The V end was cut by 3 bases, the J end by 6 bases, with 9 bases between. The length of the CDR3 is 13 residues.

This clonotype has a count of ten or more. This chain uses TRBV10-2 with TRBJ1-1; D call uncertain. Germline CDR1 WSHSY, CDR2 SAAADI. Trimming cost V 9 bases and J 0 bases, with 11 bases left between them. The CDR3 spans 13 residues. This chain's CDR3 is CASAVIMNTEAFF. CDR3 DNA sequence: TGCGCCAGTGCAGTCATCATGAACACTGAAGCTTTCTTT.

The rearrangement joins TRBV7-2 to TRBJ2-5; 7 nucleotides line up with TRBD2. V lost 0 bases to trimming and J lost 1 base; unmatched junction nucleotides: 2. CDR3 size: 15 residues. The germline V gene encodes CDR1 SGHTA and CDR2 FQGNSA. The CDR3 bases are TGTACCAGCAGCTTAGCCCGCGGGAGCCAAGAGACCCAGTACTTC. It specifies CTSSLARGSQETQYF.

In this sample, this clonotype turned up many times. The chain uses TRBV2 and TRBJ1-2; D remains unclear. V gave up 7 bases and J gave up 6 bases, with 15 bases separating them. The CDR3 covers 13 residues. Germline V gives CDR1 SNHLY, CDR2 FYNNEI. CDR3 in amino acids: CASKVGTSDGYTF. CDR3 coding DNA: TGTGCCAGCAAGGTCGGCACGTCGGATGGCTACACCTTC. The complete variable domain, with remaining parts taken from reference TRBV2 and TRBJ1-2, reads EPEVTQTPSHQVTQMGQEVILRCVPISNHLYFYWYRQILGQKVEFLVSFYNNEISEKSEIFDDQFSVERPDGSNFTLKIRSTKLEDSAMYFCASKVGTSDGYTFGSGTRLTVV.

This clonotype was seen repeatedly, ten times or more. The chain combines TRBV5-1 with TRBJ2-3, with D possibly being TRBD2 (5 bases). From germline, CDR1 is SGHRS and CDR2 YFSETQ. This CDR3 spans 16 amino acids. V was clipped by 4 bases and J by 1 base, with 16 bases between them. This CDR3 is CASSLPGLDGTDTQYF. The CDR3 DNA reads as TGCGCCAGCAGCCTCCCGGGGTTAGATGGCACAGATACGCAGTATTTT.

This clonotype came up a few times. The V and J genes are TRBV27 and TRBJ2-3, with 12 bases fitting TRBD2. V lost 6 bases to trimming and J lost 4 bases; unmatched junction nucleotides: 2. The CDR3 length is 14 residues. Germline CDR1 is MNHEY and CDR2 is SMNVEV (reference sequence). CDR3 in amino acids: CASRASGGADTQYF. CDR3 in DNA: TGTGCCAGCAGAGCTAGCGGGGGGGCAGATACGCAGTATTTT.

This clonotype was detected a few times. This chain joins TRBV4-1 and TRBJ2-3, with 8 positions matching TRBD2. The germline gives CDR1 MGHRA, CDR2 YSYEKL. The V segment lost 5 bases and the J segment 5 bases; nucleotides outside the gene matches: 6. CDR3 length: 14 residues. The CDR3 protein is CASSVGGAQDTQYF. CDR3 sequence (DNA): TGCGCCAGCAGCGTCGGGGGGGCACAAGATACGCAGTATTTT.

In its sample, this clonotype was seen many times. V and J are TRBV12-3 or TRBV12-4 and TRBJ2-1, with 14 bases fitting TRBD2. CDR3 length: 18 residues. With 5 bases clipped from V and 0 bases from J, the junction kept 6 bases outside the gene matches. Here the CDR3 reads CASSAGTSGGGSYNEQFF. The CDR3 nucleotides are TGTGCCAGCAGTGCCGGGACTAGCGGGGGTGGCTCCTACAATGAGCAGTTCTTC.

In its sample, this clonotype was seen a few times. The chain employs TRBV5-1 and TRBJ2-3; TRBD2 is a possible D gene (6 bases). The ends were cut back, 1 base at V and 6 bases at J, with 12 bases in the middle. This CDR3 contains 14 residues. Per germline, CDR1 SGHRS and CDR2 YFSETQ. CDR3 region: CASSLRGLGDTQYF. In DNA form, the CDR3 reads TGCGCCAGCAGCTTGAGGGGACTTGGGGATACGCAGTATTTT.

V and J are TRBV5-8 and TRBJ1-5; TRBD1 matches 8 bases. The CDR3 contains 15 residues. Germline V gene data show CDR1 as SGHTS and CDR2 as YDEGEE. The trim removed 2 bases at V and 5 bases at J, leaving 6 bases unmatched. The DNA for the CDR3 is TGTGCCAGCAGCTTTCAGGGGGCTGAAGATCAGCCCCAGCATTTT. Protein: CASSFQGAEDQPQHF.

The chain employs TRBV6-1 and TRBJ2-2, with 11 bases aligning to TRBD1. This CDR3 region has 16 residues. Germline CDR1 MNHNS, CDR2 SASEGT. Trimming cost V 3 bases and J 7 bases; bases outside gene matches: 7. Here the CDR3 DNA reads TGTGCCAGCAGTGAGAGGACAGGGGGCGTACTCGGGGAGCTGTTTTTT. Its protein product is CASSERTGGVLGELFF.

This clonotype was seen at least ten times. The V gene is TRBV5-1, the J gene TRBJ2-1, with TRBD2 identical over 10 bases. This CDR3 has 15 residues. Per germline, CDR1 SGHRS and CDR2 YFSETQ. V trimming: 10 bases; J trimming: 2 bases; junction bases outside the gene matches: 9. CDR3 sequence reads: CAAGRLAGAYNEQFF. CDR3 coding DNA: TGCGCCGCAGGGAGGCTAGCGGGGGCCTACAATGAGCAGTTCTTC.

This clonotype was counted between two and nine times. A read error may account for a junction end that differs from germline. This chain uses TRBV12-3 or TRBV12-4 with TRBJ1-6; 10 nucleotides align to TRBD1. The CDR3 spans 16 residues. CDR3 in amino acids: CASSGDRGIGNSPLQF. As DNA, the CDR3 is TGTGCCAGCAGTGGGGACAGGGGAATCGGTAATTCACCCCTCCAGTTT.